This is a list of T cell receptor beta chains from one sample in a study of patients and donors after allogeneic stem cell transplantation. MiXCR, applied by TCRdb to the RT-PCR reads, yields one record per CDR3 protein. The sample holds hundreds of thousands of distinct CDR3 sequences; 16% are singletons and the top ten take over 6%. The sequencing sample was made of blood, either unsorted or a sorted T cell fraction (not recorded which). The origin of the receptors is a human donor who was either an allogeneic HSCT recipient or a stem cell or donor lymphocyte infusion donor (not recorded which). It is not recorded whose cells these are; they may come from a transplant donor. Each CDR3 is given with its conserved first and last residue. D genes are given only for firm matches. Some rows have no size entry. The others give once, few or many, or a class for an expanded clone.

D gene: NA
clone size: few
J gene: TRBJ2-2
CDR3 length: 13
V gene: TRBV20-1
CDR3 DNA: TGCAGTGCTAGATTTAATCTGGACGGGGAGCTGTTTTTT
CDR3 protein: CSARFNLDGELFF

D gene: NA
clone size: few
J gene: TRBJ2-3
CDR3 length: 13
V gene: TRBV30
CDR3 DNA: TGTGCCTGGAGCACCGCACGCACAGATACGCAGTATTTT
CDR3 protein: CAWSTARTDTQYF

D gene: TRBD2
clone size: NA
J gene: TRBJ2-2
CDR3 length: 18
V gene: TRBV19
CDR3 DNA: TGTGCCAGTCAACCAGCGGGATCCACCCCCGCGAACACCGGGGAGCTGTTTTTT
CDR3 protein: CASQPAGSTPANTGELFF

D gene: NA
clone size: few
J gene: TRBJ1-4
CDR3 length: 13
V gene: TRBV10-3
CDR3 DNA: TGTGCCATCAGTGGGGATATGGGGGAAAAACTGTTTTTT
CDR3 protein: CAISGDMGEKLFF

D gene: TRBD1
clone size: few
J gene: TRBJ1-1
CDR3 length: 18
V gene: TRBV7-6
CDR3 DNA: TGTGCCAGCAGCTTAGGACCCGGGACAGGAGGTATGAACACTGAAGCTTTCTTT
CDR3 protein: CASSLGPGTGGMNTEAFF

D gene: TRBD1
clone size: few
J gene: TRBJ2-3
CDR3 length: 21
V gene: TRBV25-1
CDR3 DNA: TGTGCCAGCACCCTCCGAGAAGACAGGGGGCCAGGGGGCCCCGGCACAGATACGCAGTATTTT
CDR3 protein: CASTLREDRGPGGPGTDTQYF

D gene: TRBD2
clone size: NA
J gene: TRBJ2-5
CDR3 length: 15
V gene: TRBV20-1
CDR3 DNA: TGCAGTGCTAGAGTCCCCGGGACTAGCATCGAGACCCAGTACTTC
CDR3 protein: CSARVPGTSIETQYF

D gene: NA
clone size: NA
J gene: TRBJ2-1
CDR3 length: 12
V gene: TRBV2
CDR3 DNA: TGTGCCAGCAGCGCAAACCGGAATGAGCAGTTCTTC
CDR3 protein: CASSANRNEQFF

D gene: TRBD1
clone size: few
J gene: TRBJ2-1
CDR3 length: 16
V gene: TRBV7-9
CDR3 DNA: TGTGCCAGCAGCTTAGTAAAGGGACAGAGCTACAATGAGCAGTTCTTC
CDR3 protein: CASSLVKGQSYNEQFF

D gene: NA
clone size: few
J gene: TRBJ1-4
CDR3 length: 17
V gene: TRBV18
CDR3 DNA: TGTGCCAGCTCACCCTACCCCCCGGGGACAACTAATGAAAAACTGTTTTTT
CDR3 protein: CASSPYPPGTTNEKLFF